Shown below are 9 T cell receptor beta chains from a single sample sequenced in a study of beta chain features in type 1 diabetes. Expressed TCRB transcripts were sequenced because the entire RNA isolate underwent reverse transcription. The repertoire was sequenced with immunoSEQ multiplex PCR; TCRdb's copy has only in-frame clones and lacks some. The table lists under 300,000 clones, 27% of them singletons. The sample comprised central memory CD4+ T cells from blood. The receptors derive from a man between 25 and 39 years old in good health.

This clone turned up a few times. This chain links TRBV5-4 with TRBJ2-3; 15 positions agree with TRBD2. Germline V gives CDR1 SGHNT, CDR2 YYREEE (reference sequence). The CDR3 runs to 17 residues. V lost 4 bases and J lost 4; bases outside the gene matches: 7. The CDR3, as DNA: TGTGCCAGCAGCCTCCGGACTAGCGGGAGGGGGTCAGATACGCAGTATTTT. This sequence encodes CASSLRTSGRGSDTQYF.

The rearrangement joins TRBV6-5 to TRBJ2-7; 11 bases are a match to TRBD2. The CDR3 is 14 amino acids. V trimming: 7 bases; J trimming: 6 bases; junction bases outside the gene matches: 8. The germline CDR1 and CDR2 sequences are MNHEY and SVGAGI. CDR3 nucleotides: TGTGCCAGCACCAAACCGGGACTAGCGGCCGAGCAGTACTTC. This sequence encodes CASTKPGLAAEQYF.

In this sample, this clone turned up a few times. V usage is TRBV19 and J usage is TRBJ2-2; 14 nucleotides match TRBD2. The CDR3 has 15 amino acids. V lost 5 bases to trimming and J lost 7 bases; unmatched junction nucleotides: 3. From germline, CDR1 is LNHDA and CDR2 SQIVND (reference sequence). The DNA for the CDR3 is TGTGCCAGTAGTTCCGGGACTAGCGGGAGCGGGGAGCTGTTTTTT. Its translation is CASSSGTSGSGELFF.

The CDR3 DNA is TGTGCCAGCAGCTTATCCCCCACAGGGATACTGAACACTGAAGCTTTCTTT. This translates into CASSLSPTGILNTEAFF. The V and J genes are TRBV7-9 and TRBJ1-1; D perhaps matches TRBD1 (6 bases). The germline V gene encodes CDR1 SEHNR and CDR2 FQNEAQ (reference sequence). V was shortened by 2 bases and J by 0 bases, with 16 bases between the two germline ends. This CDR3 comprises 17 residues.

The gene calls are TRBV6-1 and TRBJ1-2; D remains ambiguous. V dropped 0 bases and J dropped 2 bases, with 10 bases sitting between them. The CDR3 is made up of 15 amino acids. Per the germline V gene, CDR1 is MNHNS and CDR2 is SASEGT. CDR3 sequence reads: CASSEAFGSNYGYTF. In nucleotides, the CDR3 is TGTGCCAGCAGTGAAGCCTTCGGTTCCAACTATGGCTACACCTTC.

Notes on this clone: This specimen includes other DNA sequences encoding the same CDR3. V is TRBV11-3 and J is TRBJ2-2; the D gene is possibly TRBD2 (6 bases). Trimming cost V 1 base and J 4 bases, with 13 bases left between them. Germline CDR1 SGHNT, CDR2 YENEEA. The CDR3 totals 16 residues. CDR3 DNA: TGTGCCAGCAGCTTAGGAGCGGGTGCGGGCACCGGGGAGCTGTTTTTT. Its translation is CASSLGAGAGTGELFF.

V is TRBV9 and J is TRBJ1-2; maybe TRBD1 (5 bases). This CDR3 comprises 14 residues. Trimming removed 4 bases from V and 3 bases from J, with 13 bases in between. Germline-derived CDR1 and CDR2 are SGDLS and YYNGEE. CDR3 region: CASSPMKGHYGYTF. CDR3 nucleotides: TGTGCCAGCAGCCCAATGAAGGGACACTATGGCTACACCTTC.

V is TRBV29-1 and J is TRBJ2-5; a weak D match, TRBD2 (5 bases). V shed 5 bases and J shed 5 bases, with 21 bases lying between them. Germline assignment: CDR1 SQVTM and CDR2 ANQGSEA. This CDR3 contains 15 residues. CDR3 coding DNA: TGCAGCGTTCCTTTGGGATCTTTCCGGAGGGAGACCCAGTACTTC. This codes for CSVPLGSFRRETQYF.

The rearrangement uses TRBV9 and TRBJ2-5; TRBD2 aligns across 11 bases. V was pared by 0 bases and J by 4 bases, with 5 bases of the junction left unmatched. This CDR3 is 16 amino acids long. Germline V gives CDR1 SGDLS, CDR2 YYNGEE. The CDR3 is CASSVGVAGGLETQYF. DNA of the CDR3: TGTGCCAGCAGCGTAGGAGTAGCGGGAGGGCTAGAGACCCAGTACTTC.